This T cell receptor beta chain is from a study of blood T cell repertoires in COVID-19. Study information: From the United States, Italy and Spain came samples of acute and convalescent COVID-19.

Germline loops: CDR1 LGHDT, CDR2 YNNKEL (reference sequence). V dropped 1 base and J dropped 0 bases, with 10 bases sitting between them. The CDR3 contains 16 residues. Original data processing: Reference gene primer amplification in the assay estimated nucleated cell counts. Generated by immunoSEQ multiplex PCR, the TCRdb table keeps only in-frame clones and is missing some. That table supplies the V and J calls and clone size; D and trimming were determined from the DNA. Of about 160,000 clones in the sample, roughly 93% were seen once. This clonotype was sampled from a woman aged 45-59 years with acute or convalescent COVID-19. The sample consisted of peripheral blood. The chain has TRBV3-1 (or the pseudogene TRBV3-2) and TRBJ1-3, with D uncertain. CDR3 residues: CASSQVQADSGNTIYF. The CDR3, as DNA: TGTGCCAGCAGCCAAGTCCAGGCCGACTCTGGAAACACCATATATTTT.